This entry describes one T cell receptor beta chain. What it recognizes is unknown. This entry comes from a study of T-cell memory formation after mild COVID-19. This CDR3 region has 14 residues. With 2 bases removed from V and 7 bases from J, the gap between germline ends came to 11 bases. Germline CDR1 reads SGHTA; CDR2 reads FQGNSA. Study-wide results and limits: Cross-reactive memory seemingly joined, as some responding clones were found in pre-infection memory.

Constant-segment primers served in 5'RACE that generated TCR alpha and TCR beta cDNA libraries bearing sample barcodes and UMIs. Each CDR3 protein is one row after TCRdb ran MiXCR on the 5' RACE reads. The data show approximately 230,000 distinct CDR3 sequences, with less than 20% seen just once and 3.5% to 4% held by the top ten. Sequences were obtained from PBMCs or a T cell subset sorted from them (not recorded which). The rearrangement links TRBV7-2 to TRBJ1-4; no clear D gene. The clonotype was recovered from a man younger than 30 who had mild COVID-19 (a few samples of this study predate the infection). Cell type and time point are not known. The DNA for the CDR3 is TGTGCCAGCAGCTTACTCGCTTTGAGTGAAAAACTGTTTTTT. It specifies CASSLLALSEKLFF. The full variable domain, in which reference TRBV7-2 and TRBJ1-4 provide the parts outside the CDR3, is GAGVSQSPSNKVTEKGKDVELRCDPISGHTALYWYRQSLGQGLEFLIYFQGNSAPDKSGLPSDRFSAERTGGSVSTLTIQRTQQEDSAVYLCASSLLALSEKLFFGSGTQLSVL.